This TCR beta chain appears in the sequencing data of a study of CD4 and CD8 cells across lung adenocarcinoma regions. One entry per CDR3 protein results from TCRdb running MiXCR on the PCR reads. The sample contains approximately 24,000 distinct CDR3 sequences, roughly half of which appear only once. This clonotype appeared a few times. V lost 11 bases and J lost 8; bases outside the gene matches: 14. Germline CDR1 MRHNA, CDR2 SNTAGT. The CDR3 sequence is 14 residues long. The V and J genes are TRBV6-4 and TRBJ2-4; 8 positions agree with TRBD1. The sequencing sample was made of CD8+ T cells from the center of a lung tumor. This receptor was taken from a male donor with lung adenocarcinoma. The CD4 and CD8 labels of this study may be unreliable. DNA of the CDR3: TGTGCCGACACCGACAGGGGAGTTGACGACATTCAGTACTTC. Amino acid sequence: CADTDRGVDDIQYF.